The 16 T cell receptor beta chains below come from one sample, sequenced in a study of sequential checkpoint blockade in melanoma. Treatment of the sample: randomized to nivolumab then ipilimumab (arm A) or the reverse (arm B). This table comes from immunoSEQ multiplex PCR, and its TCRdb copy is limited to in-frame clones, with some not included. Of about 17,000 clones detected, roughly two thirds appear once; the ten largest clones hold approximately 12%. Sequences were derived from CD8+ T cells sorted from blood (inferred from file names), sampled from a patient given nivolumab and ipilimumab in sequence. The receptors come from a human donor with melanoma.

J is TRBJ1-2 and V is TRBV30; TRBD1 matches 7 bases. The junction had 1 base not matched to a gene; V was cut back by 5 bases and J by 4 bases. The CDR3 is 11 residues long. Per the germline V gene, CDR1 is GTSNPN and CDR2 is SVGIG (reference sequence). The CDR3 here is CAWGTVYGYTF. CDR3 DNA sequence: TGTGCCTGGGGGACAGTCTATGGCTACACCTTC. The full variable domain, rest sourced from reference TRBV30 and TRBJ1-2, is SQTIHQWPATLVQPVGSPLSLECTVEGTSNPNLYWYRQAAGRGLQLLFYSVGIGQISSEVPQNLSASRPQDRQFILSSKKLLLSDSGFYLCAWGTVYGYTFGSGTRLTVV.

The chain has TRBV4-3 and TRBJ2-7; tentatively, D is TRBD2 (7 bases). Germline CDR1 reads LGHNA; CDR2 reads YSLEER. The ends were cut back, 0 bases at V and 6 bases at J, with 12 bases in the middle. The CDR3 is made up of 14 amino acids. CDR3 protein: CASSQEEGGREQYF. The CDR3 region has the DNA TGCGCCAGCAGCCAAGAAGAGGGGGGGCGCGAGCAGTACTTC.

This chain joins TRBV4-3 and TRBJ2-7; D unclear. Germline V gene lookup returns CDR1 LGHNA and CDR2 YSLEER. CDR3 length equals 15 residues. V was shortened by 0 bases and J by 0 bases, with 9 bases between the two germline ends. Here the CDR3 DNA reads TGCGCCAGCAGCCAAGATCCTGGCAGCTCCTACGAGCAGTACTTC. Translating gives CASSQDPGSSYEQYF.

This clone appeared a single time. The chain uses TRBV6-1 and TRBJ2-4; 9 bases fit TRBD1. The germline gives CDR1 MNHNS, CDR2 SASEGT. The V and J ends lost 2 bases and 9 bases, in that order; junction bases with no gene match: 8. CDR3 length equals 15 residues. CDR3 loop: CASSEFRGQGIIQYF. The CDR3 coding sequence is TGTGCCAGCAGTGAATTCCGCGGACAGGGGATCATTCAGTACTTC.

This chain connects TRBV4-1 to TRBJ1-1; D gene ambiguous. Germline CDR1 is MGHRA and CDR2 is YSYEKL. CDR3 length: 14 amino acids. The ends were cut back, 2 bases at V and 2 bases at J, with 9 bases in the middle. This chain's CDR3 is CASSQSVPNTEAFF. In nucleotides, the CDR3 is TGCGCCAGCAGCCAATCGGTACCCAACACTGAAGCTTTCTTT.

This clone was counted only a few times. This rearrangement joins TRBV7-9 to TRBJ2-7, with 7 bases fitting TRBD2. The germline V gene has CDR1 SEHNR and CDR2 FQNEAQ (reference sequence). The CDR3 is made up of 13 amino acids. Trimming cost V 4 bases and J 4 bases; bases outside gene matches: 4. The CDR3 DNA sequence: TGTGCCAGCAGCTGGGGGGGGAGATACGAGCAGTACTTC. It codes for CASSWGGRYEQYF.

This sequence joins TRBV13 and TRBJ1-4, with 9 bases fitting TRBD1. The CDR3 extends over 14 amino acids. Trimming cost V 5 bases and J 8 bases; bases outside gene matches: 6. Germline lookup yields CDR1 PRHDT and CDR2 FYEKMQ (reference sequence). The CDR3 sequence: CASSARDRDEKLFF. CDR3 nucleotides: TGTGCCAGCAGCGCCCGGGACAGGGACGAAAAACTGTTTTTT.

V gene TRBV5-1 combines with J gene TRBJ2-1; TRBD1 agrees at 9 bases. The CDR3 runs to 15 residues. Germline trimming cut 4 bases from V and 8 bases from J; bases unmatched to any gene: 10. CDR1 is SGHRS and CDR2 is YFSETQ in the germline V gene. CDR3 bases: TGCGCCAGCAGCCTCACCGGGACAGGGTTTGATGAGCAGTTCTTC. It encodes CASSLTGTGFDEQFF.

V gene TRBV9 combines with J gene TRBJ1-3; D is unclear. The CDR3 totals 16 residues. Germline lookup yields CDR1 SGDLS and CDR2 YYNGEE. V was trimmed by 0 bases and J by 2 bases, leaving 12 bases between them. CDR3 DNA: TGTGCCAGCAGCGTAGCGTTGACTGCTGCTGGAAACACCATATATTTT. The encoded protein is CASSVALTAAGNTIYF. Combining the CDR3 with reference TRBV9 and TRBJ1-3 gives the whole variable domain DSGVTQTPKHLITATGQRVTLRCSPRSGDLSVYWYQQSLDQGLQFLIQYYNGEERAKGNILERFSAQQFPDLHSELNLSSLELGDSALYFCASSVALTAAGNTIYFGEGSWLTVV.

This clone was seen just once. The chain employs TRBV6-5 and TRBJ2-7; TRBD1 agrees at 9 bases. Germline CDR1 reads MNHEY; CDR2 reads SVGAGI. The CDR3 runs 14 residues. With 4 bases clipped from V and 4 bases from J, the junction kept 5 bases outside the gene matches. The CDR3 nucleotides are TGTGCCAGCAGTTCGGGACAGGGCTTATACGAGCAGTACTTC. Translated: CASSSGQGLYEQYF.

V and J are TRBV7-9 and TRBJ2-1, with 13 bases matching TRBD2. The length of the CDR3 is 16 residues. The V segment lost 0 bases and the J segment 8 bases; nucleotides outside the gene matches: 4. Germline V CDR1 and CDR2: SEHNR, FQNEAQ (reference sequence). The CDR3 region has the DNA TGTGCCAGCAGCTTAGCGGTACTAGCGGGAGGGGATGAGCAGTTCTTC. It yields the protein CASSLAVLAGGDEQFF.

This chain links TRBV9 with TRBJ1-5; 9 nucleotides align to TRBD1. This CDR3 has 14 amino acids. The germline V gene encodes CDR1 SGDLS and CDR2 YYNGEE. J was trimmed by 7 bases and V by 3 bases; bases with no gene match: 5. The CDR3 here is CASSDTGGPQPQHF. CDR3 nucleotides: TGTGCCAGCAGCGATACAGGGGGCCCACAGCCCCAGCATTTT.

The CDR3 region has the DNA TGCAGCGTTGAAGGGGTCGGAGCCCTCGACGGGCAGTACTTC. It codes for CSVEGVGALDGQYF. This chain uses TRBV29-1 with TRBJ2-7; D ambiguous. The V and J ends lost 1 base and 9 bases respectively, with 19 bases between them. This CDR3 is built from 14 residues. Germline-derived CDR1 and CDR2 are SQVTM and ANQGSEA.

In DNA, the CDR3 is TGTGCCAGCAGCTTAGGTTATATGAACACTGAAGCTTTCTTT. It codes for CASSLGYMNTEAFF. This sequence joins TRBV13 and TRBJ1-1, with no clear D. With 0 bases removed from V and 0 bases from J, the gap between germline ends came to 5 bases. Germline V gene data show CDR1 as PRHDT and CDR2 as FYEKMQ (reference sequence). The CDR3 extends over 14 amino acids.

This clone appeared a few times. The chain's CDR3 is CASSPPGGGGYEQYF. Here the CDR3 DNA reads TGTGCCAGCTCACCTCCGGGAGGCGGGGGCTACGAGCAGTACTTC. V gene TRBV18 combines with J gene TRBJ2-7, with 7 bases fitting TRBD2. Germline-derived CDR1 and CDR2 are KGHSH and LQKENI. The CDR3 runs 15 residues. The V segment lost 3 bases and the J segment 3 bases; nucleotides outside the gene matches: 8.

The CDR3 DNA reads as TGTGCCAGCAGCAAGCGGACTAGCGACCGAGAGACCCAGTACTTC. Protein product: CASSKRTSDRETQYF. This chain links TRBV13 with TRBJ2-5; 9 positions agree with TRBD2. There are 15 residues in the CDR3. CDR1 and CDR2 from the germline V gene are PRHDT and FYEKMQ (reference sequence). V lost 5 bases to trimming and J lost 4 bases; unmatched junction nucleotides: 8.